Each of the 25 T cell receptor beta chains below was sequenced from the same sample in a study of cytomegalovirus exposure and HLA in healthy donors. Method: immunoSEQ multiplex PCR; TCRdb's copy keeps in-frame clones and lacks some. The sample lists about 200,000 clones, over 75% seen once, with about 2% in the top ten. The specimen sequenced was PBMCs. Receptor source: a woman aged 18 to 35 in good health and CMV-seropositive.

The chain employs TRBV10-2 and TRBJ2-7, with a tentative D call TRBD1 (5 bases). The V end was cut by 0 bases, the J end by 4 bases, with 13 bases between. The CDR3 is 15 residues long. CDR1 and CDR2 from the germline V gene are WSHSY and SAAADI. The CDR3 DNA sequence: TGCGCCAGCAGTGAGTCTGCAGGGTTGGCGTACGAGCAGTACTTC. Translated, it gives CASSESAGLAYEQYF.

The CDR3 spells CASSLRWSTYNEQFF. The CDR3 DNA sequence: TGTGCCAGCAGTTTACGGTGGAGCACCTACAATGAGCAGTTCTTC. The V and J genes are TRBV28 and TRBJ2-1; no firm D call. Between the trimmed V and J ends, which lost 2 bases and 2 bases, there was a span of 10 bases. Germline CDR1 reads MDHEN; CDR2 reads SYDVKM. CDR3 length: 15 residues. The full variable domain, its missing parts supplied by reference TRBV28 and TRBJ2-1, is DVKVTQSSRYLVKRTGEKVFLECVQDMDHENMFWYRQDPGLGLRLIYFSYDVKMKEKGDIPEGYSVSREKKERFSLILESASTNQTSMYLCASSLRWSTYNEQFFGPGTRLTVL.

This clone turned up a few times. The rearrangement links TRBV7-9 to TRBJ1-1; D ambiguous. CDR1 and CDR2 (germline): SEHNR, FQNEAQ (reference sequence). CDR3 length equals 14 residues. Trimming shortened V by 7 bases and J by 0 bases, and 12 bases separated the two germline ends. CDR3 protein: CASTSSEVNTEAFF. For the CDR3, the DNA is TGTGCCAGCACCTCTTCGGAGGTGAACACTGAAGCTTTCTTT. Full variable domain (missing parts from reference TRBV7-9 and TRBJ1-1): DTGVSQNPRHKITKRGQNVTFRCDPISEHNRLYWYRQTLGQGPEFLTYFQNEAQLEKSRLLSDRFSAERPKGSFSTLEIQRTEQGDSAMYLCASTSSEVNTEAFFGQGTRLTVV.

The rearrangement uses TRBV9 and TRBJ2-7, with D possibly matching TRBD1 (5 bases). The CDR3 is 14 amino acids. V shed 5 bases and J shed 7 bases, with 19 bases lying between them. Germline CDR1 SGDLS, CDR2 YYNGEE. CDR3 DNA: TGTGCCAGCAGTCGACACCCCTTAGGGGTGGAGCAGTACTTC. This codes for CASSRHPLGVEQYF.

The chain joins TRBV4-2 to TRBJ2-5, with D possibly TRBD2 on 5 matching bases. The CDR3 extends over 14 amino acids. Germline V lookup: CDR1 LGHNA, CDR2 YNFKEQ. V dropped 0 bases and J dropped 3 bases, with 8 bases sitting between them. CDR3 in amino acids: CASSQEGEKETQYF. The CDR3 nucleotides read TGTGCCAGCAGCCAAGAGGGAGAGAAAGAGACCCAGTACTTC.

The V call is TRBV28, the J call TRBJ1-2, with D maybe TRBD1 (5 bases). Germline V lookup: CDR1 MDHEN, CDR2 SYDVKM. Trimming removed 3 bases at V and 6 bases at J, with 20 bases between. The CDR3 consists of 16 residues. The DNA of the CDR3 is TGTGCCAGCAGTTTTAGTATAGGTCCACAGGACGATGGCTACACCTTC. It yields the protein CASSFSIGPQDDGYTF.

The J gene is TRBJ2-2, the V gene TRBV4-2, with TRBD1 matching 10 bases. Germline V lookup: CDR1 LGHNA, CDR2 YNFKEQ. Trimming took 4 bases from V and 0 from J; bases not matched to a gene: 8. The CDR3 runs to 18 residues. The CDR3 DNA reads TGTGCCAGCAGCCCGGGACAGGGGCTCCAACCGAACACCGGGGAGCTGTTTTTT. Protein sequence: CASSPGQGLQPNTGELFF.

The CDR3 nucleotides are TGTGCCAGCAGTGAATGGGGGGGGCGGGTTGGCTACACCTTC. Amino acids: CASSEWGGRVGYTF. The chain employs TRBV2 and TRBJ1-2; perhaps TRBD1 as D (6 bases). Germline-derived CDR1 and CDR2 are SNHLY and FYNNEI. The length of the CDR3 is 14 residues. V lost 2 bases and J lost 7, with 14 bases in between.

The V call is TRBV28, the J call TRBJ1-1; D call uncertain. Looked up from germline, CDR1 is MDHEN and CDR2 is SYDVKM. Trimming removed 4 bases at V and 3 bases at J, with 12 bases between. This CDR3 has 14 residues. CDR3 bases: TGTGCCAGCAGTTACTCTGACACCTACACTGAAGCTTTCTTT. It is translated as CASSYSDTYTEAFF.

V and J are TRBV28 and TRBJ1-2, with D perhaps TRBD1 (5 bases). Germline lookup yields CDR1 MDHEN and CDR2 SYDVKM. The CDR3 totals 13 residues. V was clipped by 3 bases and J by 8 bases, with 13 bases between them. This chain's CDR3 is CASSFGGTDGYTF. In DNA, the CDR3 is TGTGCCAGCAGTTTTGGGGGGACGGACGGCTACACCTTC.

The rearrangement joins TRBV29-1 to TRBJ1-3; D is uncertain. CDR3 length: 13 amino acids. V was clipped by 3 bases and J by 7 bases, with 13 bases between them. CDR1 is SQVTM and CDR2 is ANQGSEA in the germline V gene. The CDR3 is CSVELRSRNTIYF. CDR3 bases: TGCAGCGTTGAGCTTCGGAGTAGGAACACCATATATTTT.

This chain connects TRBV18 to TRBJ1-2, with 8 bases fitting TRBD1. Trimming removed 3 bases from V and 0 bases from J; junction bases left unmatched: 3. This CDR3 has 15 amino acids. Germline lookup yields CDR1 KGHSH and CDR2 LQKENI. The CDR3 is CASSPGQGPNYGYTF. DNA for the CDR3: TGTGCCAGCTCACCCGGACAGGGACCTAACTATGGCTACACCTTC.

This chain uses TRBV5-1 with TRBJ2-7; 11 bases are a match to TRBD2. This CDR3 is built from 16 residues. Trimming took 1 base from V and 3 from J; bases not matched to a gene: 6. From germline, CDR1 is SGHRS and CDR2 YFSETQ. The CDR3 loop is CASSLTSGSPSYEQYF. The CDR3 DNA reads TGCGCCAGCAGCTTGACTAGCGGGAGTCCCAGCTACGAGCAGTACTTC.

V and J are TRBV4-1 and TRBJ2-5; D is undetermined. The V end was cut by 2 bases, the J end by 9 bases, with 13 bases between. The CDR3 is 13 amino acids. Germline V gives CDR1 MGHRA, CDR2 YSYEKL. The CDR3 nucleotides read TGCGCCAGCAGCCAAAGTAACTCCCCCTCCCAGTACTTC. It yields the protein CASSQSNSPSQYF.

The chain links TRBV11-2 to TRBJ1-3; TRBD1 aligns across 9 bases. This CDR3 has 16 residues. J was trimmed by 3 bases and V by 5 bases; bases with no gene match: 8. Germline V gives CDR1 SGHAT, CDR2 FQNNGV. The CDR3 coding sequence is TGTGCCAGCAGCACCTACAGGGGGCAAGATGGAAACACCATATATTTT. Protein: CASSTYRGQDGNTIYF.

The CDR3 DNA follows: TGCGCCAGCAGCTTCGGCGGCTCTACTTACGAGCAGTACTTC. This gives the protein CASSFGGSTYEQYF. The chain links TRBV5-1 to TRBJ2-7; no definite D call. Germline values: CDR1 SGHRS, CDR2 YFSETQ. The CDR3 is 14 amino acids. Deletions cut 2 bases from V and 4 bases from J, with 13 bases between. Using reference TRBV5-1 and TRBJ2-7 for the parts outside the CDR3, the full variable domain is KAGVTQTPRYLIKTRGQQVTLSCSPISGHRSVSWYQQTPGQGLQFLFEYFSETQRNKGNFPGRFSGRQFSNSRSEMNVSTLELGDSALYLCASSFGGSTYEQYFGPGTRLTVT.

The chain combines TRBV30 with TRBJ1-5; D is uncertain. The CDR3 runs 13 residues. The V gene lost 0 bases and the J gene lost 7 bases, with 10 bases spanning the gap. Germline values: CDR1 GTSNPN, CDR2 SVGIG (reference sequence). CDR3 in DNA: TGTGCCTGGAGTGTAAACTCGAGGCAGCCCCAGCATTTT. It encodes CAWSVNSRQPQHF.

The V and J genes are TRBV5-4 and TRBJ1-1, with 11 bases that match TRBD1. Losses at the gene ends were 2 bases for V and 1 base for J; bases not matched to a gene: 4. Germline V gene lookup returns CDR1 SGHNT and CDR2 YYREEE (reference sequence). The CDR3 covers 16 residues. The CDR3 coding sequence is TGTGCCAGCAGCTTAGGACAGGGGGCAGGGAACACTGAAGCTTTCTTT. Its protein is CASSLGQGAGNTEAFF.

The genes are TRBV7-2 and TRBJ2-1; TRBD2 aligns across 10 bases. V shed 4 bases, J shed 3 bases, and the junction held 12 bases outside the gene matches. Germline loops: CDR1 SGHTA, CDR2 FQGNSA. The CDR3 covers 18 residues. CDR3 residues: CASSSKREGPWYYNEQFF. The CDR3 DNA reads TGTGCCAGCAGCTCCAAGCGGGAGGGCCCTTGGTACTACAATGAGCAGTTCTTC.

The genes are TRBV18 and TRBJ1-5, with TRBD1 as a possible D gene (6 bases). The CDR3 is made up of 15 amino acids. Germline CDR1 is KGHSH and CDR2 is LQKENI. The V end was cut by 3 bases, the J end by 0 bases, with 9 bases between. CDR3 region: CASSPGTLSNQPQHF. The CDR3 DNA reads TGTGCCAGCTCACCCGGGACACTTAGCAATCAGCCCCAGCATTTT.

In this sample, this clone turned up once. The chain uses TRBV5-1 and TRBJ2-3, with 7 bases that match TRBD1. V was pared by 4 bases and J by 0 bases, with 5 bases of the junction left unmatched. This CDR3 region has 15 residues. Germline assignment: CDR1 SGHRS and CDR2 YFSETQ. CDR3 coding DNA: TGCGCCAGCAGCCGGACAGGATCTAGCACAGATACGCAGTATTTT. This sequence encodes CASSRTGSSTDTQYF.

The chain couples TRBV19 to TRBJ1-1; 11 nucleotides align to TRBD1. Looked up from germline, CDR1 is LNHDA and CDR2 is SQIVND (reference sequence). Trimming removed 3 bases from V and 3 bases from J; junction bases left unmatched: 6. This CDR3 contains 16 residues. The DNA for the CDR3 is TGTGCCAGTAGTATTCAGGGGACAGGGGGAGACACTGAAGCTTTCTTT. Its protein is CASSIQGTGGDTEAFF.

V and J are TRBV11-2 and TRBJ2-7; weak D call: TRBD2 (5 bases). CDR1 is SGHAT, CDR2 FQNNGV, per germline. V was pared by 3 bases and J by 6 bases, with 12 bases between. This CDR3 is built from 13 residues. CDR3 nucleotide sequence: TGTGCCAGCAGCTTGGGAGTTCCCTCCGAGCAGTACTTC. It is translated as CASSLGVPSEQYF. Combining the CDR3 with reference TRBV11-2 and TRBJ2-7 gives the whole variable domain EAGVAQSPRYKIIEKRQSVAFWCNPISGHATLYWYQQILGQGPKLLIQFQNNGVVDDSQLPKDRFSAERLKGVDSTLKIQPAKLEDSAVYLCASSLGVPSEQYFGPGTRLTVT.

The CDR3 bases are TGTGCCAGCAGCCAATATGCGCAAAGCGGGGAGCCGAACACCGGGGAGCTGTTTTTT. This encodes CASSQYAQSGEPNTGELFF. The chain uses TRBV4-2 and TRBJ2-2; 7 nucleotides align to TRBD2. V shed 2 bases and J 0 bases; nucleotides not matched to a gene: 12. Germline CDR1 reads LGHNA; CDR2 reads YNFKEQ. The CDR3 spans 19 residues.

The chain has TRBV4-1 and TRBJ1-1; 7 bases map to TRBD1. The trim removed 6 bases at V and 2 bases at J, leaving 3 bases unmatched. This CDR3 has 13 residues. Germline V gives CDR1 MGHRA, CDR2 YSYEKL. CDR3 in DNA: TGCGCCAGCAGTAACAGGGGAAACACTGAAGCTTTCTTT. It yields the protein CASSNRGNTEAFF.